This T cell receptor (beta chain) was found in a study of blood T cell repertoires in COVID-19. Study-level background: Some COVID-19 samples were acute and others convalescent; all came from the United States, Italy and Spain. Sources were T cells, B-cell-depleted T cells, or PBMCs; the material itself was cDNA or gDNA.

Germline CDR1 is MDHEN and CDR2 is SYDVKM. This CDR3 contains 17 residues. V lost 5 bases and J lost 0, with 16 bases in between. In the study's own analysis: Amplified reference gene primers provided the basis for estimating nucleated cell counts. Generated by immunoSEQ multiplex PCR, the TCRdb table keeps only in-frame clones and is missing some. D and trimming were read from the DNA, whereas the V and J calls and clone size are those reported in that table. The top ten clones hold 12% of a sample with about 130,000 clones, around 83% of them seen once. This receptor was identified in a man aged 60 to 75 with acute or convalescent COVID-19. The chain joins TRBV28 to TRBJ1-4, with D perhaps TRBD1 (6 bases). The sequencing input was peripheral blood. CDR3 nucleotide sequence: TGTGCCAGCAGTACATCCGGGACAACCTCAACTAATGAAAAACTGTTTTTT. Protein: CASSTSGTTSTNEKLFF.